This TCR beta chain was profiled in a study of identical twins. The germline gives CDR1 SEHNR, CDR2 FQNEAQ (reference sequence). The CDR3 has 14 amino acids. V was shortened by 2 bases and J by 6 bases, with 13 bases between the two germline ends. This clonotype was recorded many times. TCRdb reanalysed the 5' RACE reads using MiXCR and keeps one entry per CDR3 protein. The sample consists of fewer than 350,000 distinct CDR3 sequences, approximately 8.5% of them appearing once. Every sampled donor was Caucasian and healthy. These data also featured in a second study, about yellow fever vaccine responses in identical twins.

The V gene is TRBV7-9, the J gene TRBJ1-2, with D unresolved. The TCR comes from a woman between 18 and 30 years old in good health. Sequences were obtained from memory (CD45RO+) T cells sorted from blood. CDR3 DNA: TGTGCCAGCAGCTTATTTGCGGAGAAGCATGGCTACACCTTC. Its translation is CASSLFAEKHGYTF.